This record covers a single TCR beta chain. The data were obtained in a study of T-cell memory formation after mild COVID-19. V dropped 2 bases and J dropped 2 bases, with 1 base sitting between them. CDR1 is ENHRY, CDR2 SYGVKD, per germline. The CDR3 runs 11 residues. TCRdb recomputed calls from the 5' RACE reads with MiXCR, one row per CDR3 protein. Here the sample spans 550,000 to 700,000 distinct CDR3 sequences, roughly a sixth being singletons. The TCR originated in an adult woman who had mild COVID-19 (a few samples of this study predate the infection). Cell type and time point are not known. Source material: PBMCs or a T cell subset sorted from them (not recorded which). This rearrangement joins TRBV10-3 to TRBJ2-7; D not resolved. The CDR3 loop reads CAISEAYEQYF. In DNA form, the CDR3 reads TGTGCCATCAGTGAGGCCTACGAGCAGTACTTC.